Below, 32 T cell receptor beta chains from the same sample are listed, as sequenced in a study of blood T cell repertoires in COVID-19. TCRdb's table, derived via immunoSEQ multiplex PCR, lists solely in-frame clones and lacks some. Counted here are around 200,000 clones, 80% to 85% occurring once; the ten biggest clones make up 4.4%. The sequencing input was peripheral blood. All receptors derive from a man between 50 and 59 years old with active or convalescent COVID-19.

This rearrangement joins TRBV3-1 (or the pseudogene TRBV3-2) to TRBJ1-2; 8 nucleotides align to TRBD1. Germline V lookup: CDR1 LGHDT, CDR2 YNNKEL (reference sequence). V trimming: 7 bases; J trimming: 4 bases; junction bases outside the gene matches: 8. There are 14 residues in the CDR3. The CDR3 DNA reads TGTGCCAGCACCCGGGACAGGAGAACCTATGGCTACACCTTC. It specifies CASTRDRRTYGYTF.

The CDR3 reads CASSPRERPHYGYTF. The CDR3 DNA reads TGTGCCAGCAGTCCCAGGGAACGGCCCCACTATGGCTACACCTTC. The V and J genes are TRBV6-5 and TRBJ1-2, with a tentative D call TRBD1 (5 bases). The germline V and J ends were trimmed by 5 bases and 3 bases, with 16 bases remaining between them. Germline V gene data show CDR1 as MNHEY and CDR2 as SVGAGI. This CDR3 is built from 15 residues.

The chain uses TRBV19 and TRBJ1-2; 7 nucleotides match TRBD1. Germline V lookup: CDR1 LNHDA, CDR2 SQIVND (reference sequence). V shed 8 bases and J 8 bases; nucleotides not matched to a gene: 5. CDR3 length equals 11 residues. CDR3 sequence reads: CASVQGIGYTF. The DNA of the CDR3 is TGTGCCAGTGTACAGGGGATCGGCTACACCTTC.

The V gene is TRBV7-7, the J gene TRBJ2-5, with TRBD1 identical over 9 bases. Per germline, CDR1 SSHAT and CDR2 FNYEAQ (reference sequence). The CDR3 length is 15 residues. V gave up 1 base and J gave up 4 bases; unmatched junction bases: 4. The CDR3 DNA reads as TGTGCCAGCAGCTTAGGGGGACAGGGAGGAGAGACCCAGTACTTC. This gives the protein CASSLGGQGGETQYF.

In this sample, this clone turned up once. This sequence joins TRBV28 and TRBJ2-6; maybe TRBD2 (7 bases). CDR3 length equals 15 residues. The germline gives CDR1 MDHEN, CDR2 SYDVKM. V shed 6 bases and J shed 2 bases, with 11 bases lying between them. The CDR3 nucleotides read TGTGCCAGCAGCTTAGGGGGGGCTGGGGCCAACGTCCTGACTTTC. Residues: CASSLGGAGANVLTF.

This chain connects TRBV7-6 to TRBJ2-7; D perhaps matches TRBD1 (6 bases). CDR3 length: 15 residues. Trimming took 5 bases from V and 0 from J, leaving 14 bases between them. Germline CDR1 is SGHVS and CDR2 is FNYEAQ. The CDR3 nucleotides read TGTGCCAGCAGCCTAGAAGGGGGTCGCTCCTACGAGCAGTACTTC. Translating it yields CASSLEGGRSYEQYF.

This chain uses TRBV5-1 with TRBJ2-1; 9 bases line up with TRBD1. The CDR3 is made up of 15 amino acids. Trimming cost V 3 bases and J 1 base; bases outside gene matches: 2. Germline V gene data show CDR1 as SGHRS and CDR2 as YFSETQ. The CDR3, as DNA: TGCGCCAGCAGCTCAGGACAGGGGTCCTACAATGAGCAGTTCTTC. As protein: CASSSGQGSYNEQFF. The whole variable domain, remainder taken from reference TRBV5-1 and TRBJ2-1, is KAGVTQTPRYLIKTRGQQVTLSCSPISGHRSVSWYQQTPGQGLQFLFEYFSETQRNKGNFPGRFSGRQFSNSRSEMNVSTLELGDSALYLCASSSGQGSYNEQFFGPGTRLTVL.

CDR3 protein: CAISESTGETYGYTF. Here the CDR3 DNA reads TGTGCCATCAGTGAGTCTACAGGGGAGACCTATGGCTACACCTTC. The V and J genes are TRBV10-3 and TRBJ1-2, with 7 nucleotides matching TRBD1. The CDR3 sequence is 15 residues long. Germline V gene lookup returns CDR1 ENHRY and CDR2 SYGVKD. The V segment lost 0 bases and the J segment 4 bases; nucleotides outside the gene matches: 5.

The rearrangement uses TRBV7-8 and TRBJ2-3; 9 positions match TRBD1. There are 17 residues in the CDR3. The germline CDR1 and CDR2 sequences are SGHVS and FQNEAQ. V lost 3 bases and J lost 6; bases outside the gene matches: 13. CDR3 region: CASSFPRDRAAVDTQYF. CDR3 DNA sequence: TGTGCCAGCAGCTTTCCCCGGGACAGGGCCGCCGTGGATACGCAGTATTTT.

This clone appeared a few times. V usage is TRBV19 and J usage is TRBJ2-5; D unresolved. The CDR3 extends over 15 amino acids. Trimming removed 9 bases from V and 5 bases from J, with 22 bases in between. Germline CDR1 LNHDA, CDR2 SQIVND (reference sequence). CDR3: CASSPSAWAYETQYF. The CDR3 coding sequence is TGTGCCAGCTCCCCTTCCGCCTGGGCGTATGAGACCCAGTACTTC.

In DNA, the CDR3 is TGCAGCGTCCGAACGTCAGGGGACGGGGAAAAACTGTTTTTT. Encoded protein: CSVRTSGDGEKLFF. The chain recombines TRBV29-1 with TRBJ1-4; possible D gene TRBD1, 6 bases. CDR1 is SQVTM and CDR2 is ANQGSEA in the germline V gene. The CDR3 spans 14 residues. Trimming stripped 6 bases from V and 8 bases from J, with 19 bases between.

The gene calls are TRBV9 and TRBJ2-3; D uncertain. The length of the CDR3 is 15 residues. Per germline, CDR1 SGDLS and CDR2 YYNGEE. V gave up 2 bases and J gave up 5 bases, with 15 bases separating them. The CDR3 nucleotides read TGTGCCAGCAGCGTTGACCCACTATCGGGAGATACGCAGTATTTT. It is translated as CASSVDPLSGDTQYF.

This chain joins TRBV30 and TRBJ1-2; a weak D match, TRBD1 (6 bases). The CDR3 consists of 13 residues. Trimming removed 3 bases from V and 5 bases from J, with 13 bases in between. Germline CDR1 is GTSNPN and CDR2 is SVGIG (reference sequence). The CDR3 DNA reads as TGTGCCTGGAGGCCCAGGGGTGGGTATGGCTACACCTTC. Amino acid sequence: CAWRPRGGYGYTF. Combining the CDR3 with reference TRBV30 and TRBJ1-2 gives the whole variable domain SQTIHQWPATLVQPVGSPLSLECTVEGTSNPNLYWYRQAAGRGLQLLFYSVGIGQISSEVPQNLSASRPQDRQFILSSKKLLLSDSGFYLCAWRPRGGYGYTFGSGTRLTVV.

The rearrangement uses TRBV5-1 and TRBJ2-7, with 8 bases identical to TRBD1. V shed 7 bases and J 6 bases; nucleotides not matched to a gene: 9. The CDR3 contains 13 residues. CDR1 is SGHRS, CDR2 YFSETQ, per germline. In DNA, the CDR3 is TGCGCCAGCCGCGCGGACAGGGTCGGCGAGCAGTACTTC. Translating it yields CASRADRVGEQYF.

A few counts support this clone. The chain couples TRBV5-4 to TRBJ2-7; 8 nucleotides align to TRBD1. Germline assignment: CDR1 SGHNT and CDR2 YYREEE (reference sequence). This CDR3 has 15 amino acids. After removal of 4 bases from V and 3 bases from J, the junction contained 9 bases not matched to a gene. CDR3 sequence reads: CASSTWDRLDYEQYF. The CDR3 DNA follows: TGTGCCAGCAGCACCTGGGACAGGCTAGACTACGAGCAGTACTTC.

The chain employs TRBV27 and TRBJ2-5; TRBD2 matches at 7 bases. The CDR3 length is 14 residues. V was clipped by 2 bases and J by 4 bases; unmatched bases: 4. Per the germline V gene, CDR1 is MNHEY and CDR2 is SMNVEV (reference sequence). CDR3 residues: CASSLRGDGETQYF. For the CDR3, the DNA is TGTGCCAGCAGTTTACGGGGGGATGGAGAGACCCAGTACTTC.

This sequence joins TRBV6-5 and TRBJ2-7; D is undetermined. Trimming stripped 7 bases from V and 0 bases from J, with 13 bases between. CDR3 size: 14 residues. Germline values: CDR1 MNHEY, CDR2 SVGAGI. The CDR3 loop is CASTVDWSSYEQYF. The CDR3 DNA follows: TGTGCCAGCACCGTAGACTGGAGCTCCTACGAGCAGTACTTC.

CDR3: CASSPGRLSGDTEAFF. CDR3 bases: TGCGCCAGCAGCCCAGGACGCCTCTCAGGGGACACTGAAGCTTTCTTT. The chain joins TRBV5-1 to TRBJ1-1; D might be TRBD1 (6 bases). The V gene's germline CDR1 is SGHRS and CDR2 YFSETQ. Trimming cost V 4 bases and J 3 bases, with 19 bases left between them. The CDR3 runs 16 residues.

The chain links TRBV2 to TRBJ2-5; perhaps TRBD1 as D (6 bases). Germline V gene data show CDR1 as SNHLY and CDR2 as FYNNEI. The CDR3 contains 15 residues. V was trimmed by 7 bases and J by 5 bases, leaving 20 bases between them. The DNA for the CDR3 is TGTGCCAGCATTGGGGACATAGCTTCTTTCGAGACCCAGTACTTC. Translating it yields CASIGDIASFETQYF.

The V call is TRBV6-6, the J call TRBJ1-3; D might be TRBD1 (5 bases). The CDR3 is made up of 17 amino acids. The V gene's germline CDR1 is MNHNY and CDR2 SVGAGI (reference sequence). V gave up 5 bases and J gave up 0 bases, with 17 bases separating them. For the CDR3, the DNA is TGTGCCAGCAGTCAGCCGGGCAGGGCCTCCTCTGGAAACACCATATATTTT. It translates to CASSQPGRASSGNTIYF.

V is TRBV27 and J is TRBJ1-2; TRBD1 is a possible D gene (6 bases). Germline-derived CDR1 and CDR2 are MNHEY and SMNVEV (reference sequence). Deletions cut 5 bases from V and 5 bases from J, with 15 bases between. CDR3 size: 14 residues. In nucleotides, the CDR3 is TGTGCCAGCAGTATTTCGGGGGGCAGTTATGGCTACACCTTC. It yields the protein CASSISGGSYGYTF.

The rearrangement joins TRBV5-1 to TRBJ2-3; TRBD1 aligns across 8 bases. The CDR3 sequence is 15 residues long. Germline CDR1 reads SGHRS; CDR2 reads YFSETQ. V was pared by 4 bases and J by 0 bases, with 4 bases of the junction left unmatched. The CDR3 nucleotides read TGCGCCAGCAGCACAGGGGGATCTAGCACAGATACGCAGTATTTT. This sequence encodes CASSTGGSSTDTQYF.

This rearrangement joins TRBV19 to TRBJ1-2; D gene uncertain. The CDR3 runs to 15 residues. Trimming removed 1 base from V and 7 bases from J, with 16 bases in between. Germline values: CDR1 LNHDA, CDR2 SQIVND (reference sequence). In DNA form, the CDR3 reads TGTGCCAGTAGTATAGTCCCACGACTCGCGCCTGGCTACACCTTC. Translating gives CASSIVPRLAPGYTF.

V and J are TRBV3-1 (or the pseudogene TRBV3-2) and TRBJ1-2; 9 bases are shared with TRBD1. CDR3 length: 18 residues. Germline-derived CDR1 and CDR2 are LGHDT and YNNKEL (reference sequence). V was pared by 4 bases and J by 4 bases, with 16 bases of the junction left unmatched. The chain's CDR3 is CASSLSPGQGLLGYGYTF. CDR3 nucleotides: TGTGCCAGCAGCCTATCTCCGGGACAGGGATTATTAGGCTATGGCTACACCTTC.

The CDR3 loop reads CASSRRWTSGGLQETQYF. In DNA, the CDR3 is TGTGCCAGCAGCCGCCGTTGGACTAGCGGGGGGCTACAAGAGACCCAGTACTTC. This sequence joins TRBV4-2 and TRBJ2-5, with 14 nucleotides matching TRBD2. The length of the CDR3 is 18 residues. Looked up from germline, CDR1 is LGHNA and CDR2 is YNFKEQ. The trim removed 4 bases at V and 2 bases at J, leaving 9 bases unmatched.

The J gene is TRBJ2-6, the V gene TRBV7-9; D perhaps matches TRBD1 (7 bases). This CDR3 has 15 residues. Trimming removed 5 bases at V and 4 bases at J, with 12 bases between. Germline V gene data show CDR1 as SEHNR and CDR2 as FQNEAQ (reference sequence). CDR3 sequence: CASSPQGGGANVLTF. CDR3 nucleotide sequence: TGTGCCAGCAGCCCCCAGGGGGGCGGGGCCAACGTCCTGACTTTC. Full variable domain (rest looked up from reference TRBV7-9 and TRBJ2-6): DTGVSQNPRHKITKRGQNVTFRCDPISEHNRLYWYRQTLGQGPEFLTYFQNEAQLEKSRLLSDRFSAERPKGSFSTLEIQRTEQGDSAMYLCASSPQGGGANVLTFGAGSRLTVL.

This clone was recorded once. The chain couples TRBV12-3 or TRBV12-4 to TRBJ1-1; 8 bases map to TRBD1. CDR3 length: 13 residues. J was trimmed by 8 bases and V by 5 bases; bases with no gene match: 7. In nucleotides, the CDR3 is TGTGCCAGCAGTCTCCAGGGGGCCCTAGAAGCTTTCTTT. Protein sequence: CASSLQGALEAFF.

This clone was counted once. The chain links TRBV6-1 to TRBJ1-2; 10 bases are shared with TRBD1. This CDR3 has 13 amino acids. With V trimmed by 3 bases and J by 7 bases, 2 bases remained unmatched. Per the germline V gene, CDR1 is MNHNS and CDR2 is SASEGT. The CDR3 reads CASSDRDRGGYTF. CDR3 coding DNA: TGTGCCAGCAGTGACAGGGACAGGGGTGGCTACACCTTC.

The gene calls are TRBV5-1 and TRBJ2-5; a weak D match, TRBD1 (5 bases). Deletions cut 0 bases from V and 9 bases from J, with 15 bases between. This CDR3 is 14 amino acids long. Germline CDR1 reads SGHRS; CDR2 reads YFSETQ. CDR3 sequence (DNA): TGCGCCAGCAGCTTGGAACAGGACCCTAGGGCCCAGTACTTC. Its protein is CASSLEQDPRAQYF.

This chain links TRBV10-3 with TRBJ1-5; D gene uncertain. Deletions cut 5 bases from V and 4 bases from J, with 9 bases between. Looked up from germline, CDR1 is ENHRY and CDR2 is SYGVKD. This CDR3 region has 13 residues. The DNA for the CDR3 is TGTGCCATCAGTCCGGAACAGAATCAGCCCCAGCATTTT. Translated: CAISPEQNQPQHF.

This clone was counted only a few times. J is TRBJ2-7 and V is TRBV7-8; D is uncertain. The CDR3 has 15 amino acids. The germline V and J ends were trimmed by 1 base and 0 bases, with 10 bases remaining between them. Germline assignment: CDR1 SGHVS and CDR2 FQNEAQ. In DNA, the CDR3 is TGTGCCAGCAGCTTAGTTTTTCCAGACTCCTACGAGCAGTACTTC. It is translated as CASSLVFPDSYEQYF.

The chain joins TRBV19 to TRBJ1-5; possible D gene TRBD1, 6 bases. Germline V gene sequence: CDR1 LNHDA, CDR2 SQIVND (reference sequence). V lost 0 bases and J 5 bases, leaving 11 bases between the germline ends. The CDR3 contains 15 residues. Here the CDR3 DNA reads TGTGCCAGTAGTATAGAGGGGGGGCAGGATCAGCCCCAGCATTTT. Its protein product is CASSIEGGQDQPQHF.